These T cell receptor beta chains were read from a single sample in a study of blood T cell repertoires in COVID-19. Sequencing was performed with immunoSEQ multiplex PCR; in TCRdb, only in-frame clones are kept and a portion is missing. The data contain more than 95,000 clones, about 90% of them seen just once; the ten biggest clones take up around 2%. What was sequenced was peripheral blood. These TCRs come from a man aged 50-59 years with COVID-19, enrolled during active disease. CDR3s include the opening cysteine and the closing phenylalanine or tryptophan. A D gene is named only where the DNA matches it firmly.

TRBV2	TRBD1	TRBJ1-1	CASSNRGLTEAFF
TRBV10-3	.	TRBJ1-5	CATGVDQPQHF
TRBV7-2	TRBD2	TRBJ2-2	CASSLTSKAGELFF
TRBV9	.	TRBJ1-3	CASSVTGSSGNTIYF
TRBV20-1	.	TRBJ1-2	CSASQGSDYGYTF
TRBV10-3	.	TRBJ1-2	CATPRYSGGYTF
TRBV7-2	TRBD2	TRBJ2-2	CASSLQGLDTGELFF
TRBV5-1	TRBD1	TRBJ1-5	CASSTGTGQGQPQHF
TRBV7-2	.	TRBJ2-5	CASSLEGSGTLLPETQYF
TRBV2	.	TRBJ1-2	CASREQGSNYGYTF
TRBV5-1	TRBD2	TRBJ2-1	CASSTGLAGLGSYNEQFF
TRBV7-2	.	TRBJ2-3	CASNSDGDTQYF
TRBV29-1	.	TRBJ2-2	CSVEVPGWAGELFF
TRBV4-1	TRBD2	TRBJ2-5	CASSPGLAGPQETQYF
TRBV20-1	.	TRBJ2-1	CSAKGGEQFF
TRBV11-3	.	TRBJ2-1	CASSRIRGSYNEQFF
TRBV28	.	TRBJ2-7	CASSLGTSIQALGQYF
TRBV24-1	.	TRBJ2-3	CATSRDSDTQYF
TRBV28	.	TRBJ1-5	CASSTDIYQPQHF
TRBV11-3	.	TRBJ2-7	CASSLGGRSYEQYF
TRBV6-5	TRBD1	TRBJ1-2	CASRIRGQGGYTF
TRBV2	.	TRBJ2-2	CASSPGLTGELFF
TRBV21-1	.	TRBJ2-5	CARLAGETRETQYF
TRBV15	TRBD2	TRBJ2-1	CATSRVGLVEFF
TRBV7-2	.	TRBJ2-7	CASSLSFAYEQYF
TRBV7-2	TRBD1	TRBJ1-6	CASSLGDSHSPLHF
TRBV6-5	TRBD1	TRBJ1-2	CASSYQRTGGNYGYTF
TRBV2	TRBD1	TRBJ1-5	CASSEQGGPQPQHF
TRBV23-1	.	TRBJ2-5	CASSQSPRGTETQYF
TRBV18	.	TRBJ2-6	CASSTGSSGANVLTF